This TCR beta chain is drawn from a study of healthy donors' naive CD4 and CD8 T cells. Looking at the study overall: TCR alpha primers covered all functional IMGT alpha gene variants.

Whole-study findings and limits: Alpha and beta chains were sequenced in bulk without pairing.

CD4+CD8-CD45RO-CD45RA+ cells were naive CD4+; CD8+CD4-CD45RA+CD27bright cells were naive CD8+. CDR3 size: 15 residues. CDR1 and CDR2 (germline): SGHDN, FVKESK. V lost 4 bases and J lost 5; bases outside the gene matches: 4. A linear amplification protocol produced the TCR libraries from roughly 550 ng of total RNA. Each CDR3 protein gets one entry after TCRdb re-called the reads with MiXCR. Of 150,000 to 200,000 distinct CDR3 sequences detected, 74% appear once; the ten largest clones hold 2.3%. A word on this clonotype: The antigen remains undetermined.

The TCR comes from a pool of human donors in good health; the sample pools cells from several healthy donors. The rearrangement uses TRBV14 and TRBJ2-5; 13 nucleotides agree with TRBD2. Specimen: naive CD4+ and CD8+ T cells sorted from blood, pooled from several donors. The CDR3 nucleotides are TGTGCCAGCAGCCGAGGACTAGCGGGAGTTGAGACCCAGTACTTC. Translating gives CASSRGLAGVETQYF.